The rows below give T cell receptor beta chains drawn from one sample of a study of blood T cells in healthy people across ages. One entry per CDR3 protein, called by TCRdb with MiXCR from the 5' RACE reads. The sample holds about 1.4 million distinct CDR3 sequences, approximately 60% seen once. Material for sequencing was blood. The receptors come from a man between 18 and 35 years old in good health. Both conserved end residues are part of each CDR3. The D gene is left open where the match is weak. A row's size may be missing; if present it is once, few, many or a size class.

V gene	D gene	J gene	clone size	CDR3 DNA	CDR3 protein
TRBV20-1	NA	TRBJ2-3	few	TGCAGTGCTAGGTCTGGGTACACAGATACGCAGTATTTT	CSARSGYTDTQYF
TRBV28	NA	TRBJ2-1	NA	TGTGTCAGCGGTAGCAGGGTAATGGGTGAGCAGTTCTTC	CVSGSRVMGEQFF
TRBV7-2	NA	TRBJ1-2	NA	TGTGCCAGCAACTTAGTAGTCCCAAATTATGGCTACACCTTC	CASNLVVPNYGYTF
TRBV6-6	TRBD1	TRBJ2-1	NA	TGTGCCAGCAGTCCCACGAGTGGGCCAGGGGGCTACAATGAGCAGTTCTTC	CASSPTSGPGGYNEQFF
TRBV12-3/TRBV12-4	NA	TRBJ1-2	NA	TGTGCCAGCAGTTTAGATGGGGGGCTCTCACTATTGGGCTACACCTTC	CASSLDGGLSLLGYTF
TRBV11-2	NA	TRBJ2-1	few	TGTGCCAGCAGCTTATTACAGGAGCAGTTCTTC	CASSLLQEQFF
TRBV7-9	TRBD1	TRBJ1-1	few	TGTGCCAGCAGCTTAGAGGGAACAGGGGTCGAAGCTTTCTTT	CASSLEGTGVEAFF
TRBV12-3/TRBV12-4	TRBD2	TRBJ2-1	NA	TGTGCCAGCAGTTTTACTAGCGGGTTGGGTGAGCAGTTCTTC	CASSFTSGLGEQFF
TRBV25-1	NA	TRBJ1-2	NA	TGTGCCAGCCGTGGACCCCGAGGGAGAGGGGTTTATGGCTACACCTTC	CASRGPRGRGVYGYTF
TRBV5-6	NA	TRBJ2-7	NA	TGTGCCAGCAGCTCGGGCGACAGGCCCCACTACGAGCAGTACTTC	CASSSGDRPHYEQYF
TRBV5-1	NA	TRBJ2-7	NA	TGCGCCAGCAGCTTGGGATCGGGACCCCCCTACGAGCAGTACTTC	CASSLGSGPPYEQYF